The 31 T cell receptor beta chains listed next were all sequenced from one sample in a study of ipilimumab plus nivolumab after autologous stem cell transplantation. The assay was immunoSEQ multiplex PCR, and TCRdb's table has in-frame clones only and misses some. This sample yields some 43,000 clones, of which nearly 90% are seen a single time; around 0.9% belongs to the top ten. Here the sequenced sample was PBMCs, taken in a trial of ipilimumab plus nivolumab as post-transplant consolidation. The source of these receptors is a male donor with multiple myeloma.

The V gene is TRBV19, the J gene TRBJ2-1; a weak D match, TRBD1 (5 bases). The CDR3 has 12 residues. V was pared by 3 bases and J by 10 bases, with 10 bases between. Germline lookup yields CDR1 LNHDA and CDR2 SQIVND (reference sequence). CDR3 protein: CASSIRAAEQFF. The CDR3 DNA reads TGTGCCAGTAGTATCAGGGCAGCCGAGCAGTTCTTC.

By sample fraction, this clone is medium-sized (0.01 to 0.1%). This chain links TRBV4-1 with TRBJ1-2; perhaps TRBD1 as D (5 bases). The ends were cut back, 0 bases at V and 5 bases at J, with 10 bases in the middle. CDR3 length: 14 residues. The germline V gene has CDR1 MGHRA and CDR2 YSYEKL. CDR3 DNA sequence: TGCGCCAGCAGCCAAGACCCAGGGAGTTATGGCTACACCTTC. Translating gives CASSQDPGSYGYTF.

J is TRBJ2-3 and V is TRBV6-4, with 12 bases identical to TRBD2. This CDR3 is built from 16 residues. Losses at the gene ends were 5 bases for V and 4 bases for J; bases not matched to a gene: 7. The V gene's germline CDR1 is MRHNA and CDR2 SNTAGT. The DNA of the CDR3 is TGTGCCAGCAGTCGACTAGCGGGAGATTCACCAGATACGCAGTATTTT. Translating gives CASSRLAGDSPDTQYF.

This rearrangement joins TRBV6-1 to TRBJ1-2; 10 bases agree with TRBD1. The CDR3 runs to 14 residues. Germline loops: CDR1 MNHNS, CDR2 SASEGT. J gave up 5 bases and V 4 bases, and 4 bases lay outside the gene matches. CDR3 DNA: TGTGCCAGCAGTGGACAGGGGGCGGGGTATGGCTACACCTTC. This encodes CASSGQGAGYGYTF.

The genes are TRBV7-3 and TRBJ2-3; 13 bases are shared with TRBD2. The CDR3 has 16 residues. CDR1 and CDR2 from the germline V gene are SGHTA and FQGTGA. The J segment lost 3 bases and the V segment lost 5 bases, leaving 5 bases of the junction unmatched. In DNA form, the CDR3 reads TGTGCCAGCAGCACGGGACTAGCGGGGTTAACAGATACGCAGTATTTT. It yields the protein CASSTGLAGLTDTQYF. Drawing the rest from reference TRBV7-3 and TRBJ2-3, the complete variable domain is GAGVSQTPSNKVTEKGKYVELRCDPISGHTALYWYRQSLGQGPEFLIYFQGTGAADDSGLPNDRFFAVRPEGSVSTLKIQRTERGDSAVYLCASSTGLAGLTDTQYFGPGTRLTVL.

V usage is TRBV27 and J usage is TRBJ1-1; D ambiguous. The CDR3 is made up of 15 amino acids. Trimming stripped 5 bases from V and 0 bases from J, with 13 bases between. Germline loops: CDR1 MNHEY, CDR2 SMNVEV (reference sequence). The CDR3 nucleotides are TGTGCCAGCAGTATGTCTAGGTCCCTGAACACTGAAGCTTTCTTT. As protein: CASSMSRSLNTEAFF.

This clone was recorded a few times. The V gene is TRBV12-2, the J gene TRBJ2-7; the tabulated D call, TRBD2, remains unverified against the DNA. TRBV12-2 has pseudogene status. CDR3 length equals 19 residues. In nucleotides, the CDR3 is TGTGCAAGTCGCTTAGGCCAACTAGCGGGAGTGTCCCCCCCCTACGAGCAGTACTTC. It translates to CASRLGQLAGVSPPYEQYF.

J is TRBJ1-6 and V is TRBV5-1, with 7 bases that match TRBD1. CDR3 length equals 14 residues. Germline-derived CDR1 and CDR2 are SGHRS and YFSETQ. J lost 9 bases, V lost 5 bases, and 8 bases had no gene match. The CDR3 reads CASSAPGGGSPLHF. The CDR3 DNA follows: TGCGCCAGCAGTGCCCCAGGGGGGGGTTCACCCCTCCACTTT.

The CDR3 spells CASSLAIGGSSGHSPLHF. CDR3 coding DNA: TGTGCCAGCAGCTTAGCGATCGGGGGGTCGTCGGGCCATTCACCCCTCCACTTT. V usage is TRBV7-9 and J usage is TRBJ1-6; D might be TRBD1 (5 bases). Between the trimmed V and J ends, which lost 0 bases and 8 bases, there was a span of 20 bases. This CDR3 region has 18 residues. The germline V gene has CDR1 SEHNR and CDR2 FQNEAQ (reference sequence).

V and J are TRBV9 and TRBJ2-4; D uncertain. The CDR3 extends over 14 amino acids. Trimming took 1 base from V and 8 from J, leaving 13 bases between them. Germline V gene lookup returns CDR1 SGDLS and CDR2 YYNGEE. Here the CDR3 DNA reads TGTGCCAGCAGCGTAACAGAAGGAACGTACATTCAGTACTTC. This gives the protein CASSVTEGTYIQYF.

This sequence joins TRBV5-1 and TRBJ2-7, with 11 bases lining up with TRBD2. This CDR3 is built from 17 residues. The ends lost 3 bases at V and 6 bases at J; junction bases unmatched: 14. Germline-derived CDR1 and CDR2 are SGHRS and YFSETQ. CDR3 sequence reads: CASSSRLAGQTMAEQYF. The CDR3 DNA follows: TGCGCCAGCAGCTCCCGACTAGCGGGACAGACGATGGCCGAGCAGTACTTC.

DNA of the CDR3: TGTGCCAGCAGCTTGGGACTAGCAGCGGCCGGGGAGCTGTTTTTT. Translation: CASSLGLAAAGELFF. V gene TRBV11-2 combines with J gene TRBJ2-2; TRBD2 aligns across 9 bases. Germline CDR1 is SGHAT and CDR2 is FQNNGV. The CDR3 sequence is 15 residues long. Germline trimming cut 3 bases from V and 6 bases from J; bases unmatched to any gene: 5.

V usage is TRBV18 and J usage is TRBJ2-4; D remains unclear. This CDR3 has 15 residues. The V end was cut by 2 bases, the J end by 5 bases, with 13 bases between. Per germline, CDR1 KGHSH and CDR2 LQKENI. CDR3 sequence reads: CASSPSTPRENIQYF. CDR3 DNA: TGTGCCAGCTCACCAAGTACCCCTCGGGAAAACATTCAGTACTTC.

V gene TRBV4-2 combines with J gene TRBJ1-1, with 9 bases matching TRBD1. Germline CDR1 and CDR2: LGHNA and YNFKEQ. The CDR3 contains 20 residues. With 3 bases clipped from V and 3 bases from J, the junction kept 20 bases outside the gene matches. CDR3 bases: TGTGCCAGCAGCCACCACATAACAGGGACAGGGAAATATAAAGACACTGAAGCTTTCTTT. Translated, it gives CASSHHITGTGKYKDTEAFF.

This sequence joins TRBV6-5 and TRBJ2-5, with 11 bases that match TRBD2. Unmatched junction bases numbered 5, after V lost 0 bases and J lost 5 bases. CDR3 length: 16 residues. The germline gives CDR1 MNHEY, CDR2 SVGAGI. CDR3 loop: CASSYSGSGGAETQYF. The CDR3 nucleotides read TGTGCCAGCAGTTACTCGGGTAGCGGGGGGGCGGAGACCCAGTACTTC.

The chain is built from TRBV18 and TRBJ2-7; D remains ambiguous. V was clipped by 3 bases and J by 2 bases, with 14 bases between them. CDR3 length: 15 residues. Germline V lookup: CDR1 KGHSH, CDR2 LQKENI. The CDR3 reads CASSPPALSPYEQYF. The CDR3 DNA is TGTGCCAGCTCACCCCCAGCCCTAAGCCCCTACGAGCAGTACTTC.

This chain links TRBV19 with TRBJ2-2, with D perhaps TRBD1 or TRBD2 (6 bases each). The V and J ends lost 7 bases and 11 bases respectively, with 20 bases between them. The CDR3 is made up of 14 amino acids. CDR1 and CDR2 (germline): LNHDA, SQIVND (reference sequence). The CDR3 protein is CASIAKRGAPELFF. The CDR3, as DNA: TGTGCCAGTATAGCTAAGAGGGGGGCCCCCGAGCTGTTTTTT.

This chain connects TRBV6-5 to TRBJ2-7, with D hard to call. The V gene's germline CDR1 is MNHEY and CDR2 SVGAGI. The length of the CDR3 is 16 residues. Trimming left V 3 bases short and J 0 bases short, with 15 bases between. The CDR3 DNA sequence: TGTGCCAGCAGTTATAATTTTCTTTTTAGCTCCTACGAGCAGTACTTC. Its translation: CASSYNFLFSSYEQYF.

The genes are TRBV5-1 and TRBJ1-4; tentative D call: TRBD1 (5 bases). Trimming removed 3 bases at V and 6 bases at J, with 12 bases between. This CDR3 comprises 14 residues. Germline V gene data show CDR1 as SGHRS and CDR2 as YFSETQ. The CDR3 bases are TGCGCCAGCAGCTCGGACAATAGGGATGAAAAACTGTTTTTT. Its translation is CASSSDNRDEKLFF.

The gene calls are TRBV29-1 and TRBJ1-5; TRBD1 agrees at 9 bases. Germline-derived CDR1 and CDR2 are SQVTM and ANQGSEA. J lost 3 bases, V lost 7 bases, and 7 bases had no gene match. This CDR3 is 14 amino acids long. The CDR3 spells CSARTGDLNQPQHF. Here the CDR3 DNA reads TGCAGCGCCCGGACAGGGGACCTCAATCAGCCCCAGCATTTT.

CDR3 residues: CASRASGQETQYF. CDR3 coding DNA: TGTGCCAGCCGGGCATCGGGGCAAGAGACCCAGTACTTC. The rearrangement joins TRBV6-5 to TRBJ2-5, with a possible D match to TRBD2 (5 bases). The germline V gene encodes CDR1 MNHEY and CDR2 SVGAGI. Between the trimmed V and J ends, which lost 8 bases and 2 bases, there was a span of 12 bases. This CDR3 contains 13 residues.

This clone was picked up a small number of times. J is TRBJ2-7 and V is TRBV28; 9 nucleotides agree with TRBD2. The CDR3 spans 14 residues. V shed 3 bases, J shed 6 bases, and the junction held 6 bases outside the gene matches. Germline-derived CDR1 and CDR2 are MDHEN and SYDVKM. The CDR3 reads CASSFPGLAVEQYF. CDR3 sequence (DNA): TGTGCCAGCAGTTTTCCGGGACTAGCTGTCGAGCAGTACTTC.

The chain carries TRBV1 and TRBJ2-1; the table names TRBD2, a call not compared with the DNA. TRBV1 is a pseudogene. The CDR3 is made up of 19 amino acids. CDR3 region: CTSSQGRLAGGPIYNEQFF. The CDR3 DNA follows: TGCACCAGCAGCCAAGGAAGGCTAGCGGGAGGGCCTATCTACAATGAGCAGTTCTTC.

This clone was observed once. CDR3 in amino acids: CASSPRTAVTEAFF. DNA of the CDR3: TGTGCCAGCAGCCCCCGGACGGCGGTGACTGAAGCTTTCTTT. V usage is TRBV9 and J usage is TRBJ1-1; D uncertain. V was shortened by 4 bases and J by 5 bases, with 15 bases between the two germline ends. CDR1 SGDLS and CDR2 YYNGEE come from the germline V gene. The CDR3 is made up of 14 amino acids.

The chain uses TRBV7-3 and TRBJ2-3, with a possible D match to TRBD1 (6 bases). V shed 4 bases and J shed 4 bases, with 12 bases lying between them. CDR3 size: 14 residues. Germline V gene sequence: CDR1 SGHTA, CDR2 FQGTGA. As DNA, the CDR3 is TGTGCCAGCAGCTCTCCAGGGGAGCCAGATACGCAGTATTTT. Its translation is CASSSPGEPDTQYF.

The V call is TRBV19, the J call TRBJ1-1, with 8 nucleotides matching TRBD1. Germline CDR1 and CDR2: LNHDA and SQIVND (reference sequence). Unmatched junction bases numbered 11, after V lost 2 bases and J lost 3 bases. CDR3 length: 17 amino acids. CDR3 bases: TGTGCCAGTAGTATACCCCCTAGGACAGGGTATGACACTGAAGCTTTCTTT. This sequence encodes CASSIPPRTGYDTEAFF.

The chain links TRBV18 to TRBJ1-5; TRBD1 matches 7 bases. Trimming removed 6 bases from V and 2 bases from J; junction bases left unmatched: 7. Germline-derived CDR1 and CDR2 are KGHSH and LQKENI. This CDR3 region has 15 residues. CDR3 DNA sequence: TGTGCCAGCTCCGAACGGACAGGAGGCAATCAGCCCCAGCATTTT. Amino acids: CASSERTGGNQPQHF.

The V and J genes are TRBV5-4 and TRBJ2-7, with 9 bases aligning to TRBD1. V shed 4 bases and J 2 bases; nucleotides not matched to a gene: 7. CDR3 length: 15 residues. Germline CDR1 is SGHNT and CDR2 is YYREEE (reference sequence). The CDR3 protein is CASSQPGQGTYEQYF. CDR3 sequence (DNA): TGTGCCAGCAGCCAACCGGGACAGGGAACCTACGAGCAGTACTTC.

This clone is a singleton in its sample. V and J are TRBV7-3 and TRBJ2-5, with D possibly being TRBD2 (6 bases). V was cut by 5 bases and J by 5 bases, with 15 bases left in between. CDR1 is SGHTA, CDR2 FQGTGA, per germline. This CDR3 contains 14 residues. CDR3 protein: CASSPSRGVETQYF. DNA for the CDR3: TGTGCCAGCAGCCCGAGCCGCGGGGTCGAGACCCAGTACTTC.

This chain joins TRBV2 and TRBJ2-7; the D gene is possibly TRBD1 (5 bases). There are 12 residues in the CDR3. The V end lost 7 bases, the J end lost 6 bases, and 13 bases lay between the germline ends. Germline V gene sequence: CDR1 SNHLY, CDR2 FYNNEI. The CDR3 spells CASTQDRGEQYF. CDR3 nucleotides: TGTGCCAGCACCCAGGATAGGGGCGAGCAGTACTTC. Full variable domain (missing parts from reference TRBV2 and TRBJ2-7): EPEVTQTPSHQVTQMGQEVILRCVPISNHLYFYWYRQILGQKVEFLVSFYNNEISEKSEIFDDQFSVERPDGSNFTLKIRSTKLEDSAMYFCASTQDRGEQYFGPGTRLTVT.

The chain employs TRBV6-1 and TRBJ2-4; tentative D call: TRBD2 (6 bases). The ends were cut back, 0 bases at V and 6 bases at J, with 15 bases in the middle. This CDR3 has 16 residues. CDR1 is MNHNS, CDR2 SASEGT, per germline. The CDR3 reads CASSEAHRIGRNIQYF. The CDR3 region has the DNA TGTGCCAGCAGTGAAGCTCACAGAATCGGGAGAAACATTCAGTACTTC.